These 9 T cell receptor beta chains were sequenced from one sample in a study of HIV-infected children after antiretroviral therapy interruption. The TCR library was built from RNA with a 3' RACE protocol and unique molecular identifiers. One entry per CDR3 protein, called by TCRdb with MiXCR from the 3' RACE reads. The sample lists about 89,000 distinct CDR3 sequences, about 7.2% seen once, with roughly 1% in the top ten. The treatment is: PENTA 11 planned treatment interruption arm or continuous ART arm. The sequences come from CD45RA+ CD4+ T cells from PBMCs, pooled from several time points, collected from a donor given antiretroviral therapy, either interrupted or continuous. Subset specified: naive CD4+ CD45RA+ CD45RO- T cells. The source of these receptors is a pool of human donors with HIV.

There are a few counts of this clonotype. The chain recombines TRBV19 with TRBJ2-1, with D unclear. The V end was cut by 4 bases, the J end by 6 bases, with 7 bases between. Germline loops: CDR1 LNHDA, CDR2 SQIVND (reference sequence). This CDR3 contains 12 residues. The CDR3 DNA reads TGTGCCAGTAGTAGGGCCCGCAATGAGCAGTTCTTC. Translated: CASSRARNEQFF.

This clonotype was counted many times. The J gene is TRBJ1-5, the V gene TRBV20-1; D unclear. The V end lost 3 bases, the J end lost 0 bases, and 6 bases lay between the germline ends. Germline CDR1 reads DFQATT; CDR2 reads SNEGSKA (reference sequence). This CDR3 has 13 residues. CDR3 in amino acids: CSARFYSNQPQHF. CDR3 sequence (DNA): TGCAGTGCTAGGTTTTATAGCAATCAGCCCCAGCATTTT.

The chain has TRBV2 and TRBJ2-1; D not certain. The CDR3 totals 13 residues. Trimming removed 3 bases from V and 5 bases from J, with 8 bases in between. From germline, CDR1 is SNHLY and CDR2 FYNNEI. This CDR3 is CASSDVGNNEQFF. Written as DNA, the CDR3 is TGTGCCAGCAGTGACGTAGGAAACAATGAGCAGTTCTTC.

The V gene is TRBV5-6, the J gene TRBJ2-7, with unresolved D. Germline V gives CDR1 SGHDT, CDR2 YYEEEE. V shed 2 bases and J shed 6 bases, with 15 bases lying between them. This CDR3 is built from 14 residues. The CDR3, as DNA: TGTGCCAGCAGCTTCCGTGACGTCTACGGCGAGCAGTACTTC. Protein product: CASSFRDVYGEQYF. The variable domain in full, with the rest retrieved from reference TRBV5-6 and TRBJ2-7, is DAGVTQSPTHLIKTRGQQVTLRCSPKSGHDTVSWYQQALGQGPQFIFQYYEEEERQRGNFPDRFSGHQFPNYSSELNVNALLLGDSALYLCASSFRDVYGEQYFGPGTRLTVT.

This clonotype showed up many times. The genes are TRBV11-3 and TRBJ2-7, with no clear D. This CDR3 contains 15 residues. Trimming took off 5 bases at V and 5 bases at J, with 19 bases between the two ends. The germline gives CDR1 SGHNT, CDR2 YENEEA. The CDR3 bases are TGTGCCAGCAGCCTAGGTCCCAGACAATTCGACGAGCAGTACTTC. Protein sequence: CASSLGPRQFDEQYF. The complete variable domain, with remaining parts taken from reference TRBV11-3 and TRBJ2-7, reads EAGVVQSPRYKIIEKKQPVAFWCNPISGHNTLYWYLQNLGQGPELLIRYENEEAVDDSQLPKDRFSAERLKGVDSTLKIQPAELGDSAVYLCASSLGPRQFDEQYFGPGTRLTVT.

This clonotype has a count of ten or more. V and J are TRBV5-6 and TRBJ2-1, with 15 bases identical to TRBD2. Germline loops: CDR1 SGHDT, CDR2 YYEEEE. V was clipped by 1 base and J by 4 bases; unmatched bases: 3. The CDR3 is made up of 17 amino acids. The CDR3 bases are TGTGCCAGCAGCTTGCGGACTAGCGGGAGGGATTACAATGAGCAGTTCTTC. Translated: CASSLRTSGRDYNEQFF.

The CDR3 DNA reads as TGTGCCAGCAGTTTAGAGGGACAGGGTTCCCACGAGCAGTACTTC. It yields the protein CASSLEGQGSHEQYF. This chain links TRBV28 with TRBJ2-7, with TRBD1 matching 9 bases. The CDR3 covers 15 residues. Losses at the gene ends were 2 bases for V and 5 bases for J; bases not matched to a gene: 7. Per the germline V gene, CDR1 is MDHEN and CDR2 is SYDVKM. Full variable domain (rest looked up from reference TRBV28 and TRBJ2-7): DVKVTQSSRYLVKRTGEKVFLECVQDMDHENMFWYRQDPGLGLRLIYFSYDVKMKEKGDIPEGYSVSREKKERFSLILESASTNQTSMYLCASSLEGQGSHEQYFGPGTRLTVT.

This clonotype was recorded many times. The chain recombines TRBV3-1 with TRBJ2-7; possibly TRBD1 for D (5 bases). Trimming removed 1 base at V and 3 bases at J, with 13 bases between. Germline CDR1 reads LGHDT; CDR2 reads YNNKEL (reference sequence). The CDR3 is 15 residues long. This CDR3 is CASSQGLQDNYEQYF. The DNA for the CDR3 is TGTGCCAGCAGCCAAGGTCTCCAGGACAACTACGAGCAGTACTTC.

The J gene is TRBJ2-7, the V gene TRBV30; either TRBD1 or TRBD2 may fit D (5 bases each). This CDR3 spans 15 amino acids. V lost 1 base, J lost 0 bases, and 13 bases lay in between. Per the germline V gene, CDR1 is GTSNPN and CDR2 is SVGIG (reference sequence). CDR3 nucleotides: TGTGCCTGGAGTGAACGGGGCCGTTTCTCCTACGAGCAGTACTTC. Its translation is CAWSERGRFSYEQYF.